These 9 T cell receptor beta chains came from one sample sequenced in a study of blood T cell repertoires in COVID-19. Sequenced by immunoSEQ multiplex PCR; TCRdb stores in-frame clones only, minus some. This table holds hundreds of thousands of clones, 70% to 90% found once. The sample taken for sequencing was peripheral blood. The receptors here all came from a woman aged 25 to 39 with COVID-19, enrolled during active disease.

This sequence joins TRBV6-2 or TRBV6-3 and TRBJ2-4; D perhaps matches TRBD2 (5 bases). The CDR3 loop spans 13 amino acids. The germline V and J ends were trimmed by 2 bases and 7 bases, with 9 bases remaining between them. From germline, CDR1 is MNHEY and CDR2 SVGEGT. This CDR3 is CASSYRGGNIQYF. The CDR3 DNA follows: TGTGCCAGCAGTTACCGGGGTGGGAACATTCAGTACTTC.

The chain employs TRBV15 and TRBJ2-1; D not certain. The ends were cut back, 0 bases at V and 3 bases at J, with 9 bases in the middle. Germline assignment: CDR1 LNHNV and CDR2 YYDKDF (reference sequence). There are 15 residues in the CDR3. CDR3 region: CATSRDFSSYNEQFF. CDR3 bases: TGTGCCACCAGCAGAGATTTCTCTAGCTACAATGAGCAGTTCTTC.

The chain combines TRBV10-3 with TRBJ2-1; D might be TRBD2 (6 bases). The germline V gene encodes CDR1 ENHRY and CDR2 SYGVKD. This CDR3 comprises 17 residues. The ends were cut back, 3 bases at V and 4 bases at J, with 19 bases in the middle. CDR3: CAISDPNSGYLYNEQFF. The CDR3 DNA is TGTGCCATCAGTGACCCAAATAGCGGATACCTTTACAATGAGCAGTTCTTC.

The CDR3 DNA reads TGTGCCAGCAACCCCGGACAGGGAGTCCCTGGGGCCAACGTCCTGACTTTC. Translation gives CASNPGQGVPGANVLTF. The rearrangement joins TRBV2 to TRBJ2-6, with 8 bases fitting TRBD1. The junction had 10 bases not matched to a gene; V was cut back by 7 bases and J by 2 bases. Germline V gives CDR1 SNHLY, CDR2 FYNNEI. The CDR3 length is 17 residues.

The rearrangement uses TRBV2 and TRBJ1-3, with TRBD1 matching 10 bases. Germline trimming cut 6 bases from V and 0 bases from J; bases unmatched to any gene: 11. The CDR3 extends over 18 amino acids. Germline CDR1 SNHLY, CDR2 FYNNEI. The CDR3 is CASSPKTGTGDSGNTIYF. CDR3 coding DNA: TGTGCCAGCAGCCCAAAGACCGGGACAGGGGACTCTGGAAACACCATATATTTT.

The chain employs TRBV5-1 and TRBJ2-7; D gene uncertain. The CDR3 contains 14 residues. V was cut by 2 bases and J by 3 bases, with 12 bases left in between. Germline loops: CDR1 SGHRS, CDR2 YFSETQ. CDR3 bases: TGCGCCAGCAGCTTCCTTATAGGAGACTACGAGCAGTACTTC. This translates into CASSFLIGDYEQYF.

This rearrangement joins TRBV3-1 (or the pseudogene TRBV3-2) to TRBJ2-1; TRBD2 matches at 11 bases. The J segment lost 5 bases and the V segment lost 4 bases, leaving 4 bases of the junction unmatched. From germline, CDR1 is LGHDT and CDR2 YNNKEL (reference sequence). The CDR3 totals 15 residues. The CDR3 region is CASSLPSGGNNEQFF. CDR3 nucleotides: TGTGCCAGCAGCCTACCTAGCGGGGGGAACAATGAGCAGTTCTTC.

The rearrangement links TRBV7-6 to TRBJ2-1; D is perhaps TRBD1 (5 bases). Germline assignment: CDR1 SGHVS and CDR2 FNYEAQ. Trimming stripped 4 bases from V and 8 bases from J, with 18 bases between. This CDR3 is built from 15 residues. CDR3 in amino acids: CASSSTRILGDEQFF. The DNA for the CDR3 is TGTGCCAGCAGCTCGACCCGGATCTTAGGGGATGAGCAGTTCTTC.

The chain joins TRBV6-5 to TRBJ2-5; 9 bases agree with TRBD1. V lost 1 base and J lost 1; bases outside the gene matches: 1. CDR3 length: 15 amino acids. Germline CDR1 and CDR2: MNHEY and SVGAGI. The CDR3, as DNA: TGTGCCAGCAGTTACTGGGGACAGGGCCAAGAGACCCAGTACTTC. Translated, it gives CASSYWGQGQETQYF.